The rows below give T cell receptor beta chains drawn from one sample of a study of human T cells and chemical hapten exposure. Using its own MiXCR run on the RACE reads, TCRdb lists one record per CDR3 protein. Here the sample spans approximately 70,000 distinct CDR3 sequences, 9.8% being singletons. The starting material was whole blood, obtained in connection with sensitization to the hapten diphenylcyclopropenone (DPC). These receptors were obtained from a woman aged 35 to 49 with alopecia areata. Some clones in this sample may be carry-over from other donors' samples. CDR3s include the opening cysteine and the closing phenylalanine or tryptophan. The D gene is left open where the match is weak.

J gene | V gene | D gene | CDR3 length | CDR3 protein
TRBJ2-7 | TRBV20-1 | . | 13 | CSASPAPGFGQYF
TRBJ1-1 | TRBV5-1 | . | 19 | CASSLALDTGRRRNTEAFF
TRBJ2-7 | TRBV12-3/TRBV12-4 | TRBD2 | 12 | CASSWGGEEQYF
TRBJ2-1 | TRBV7-9 | . | 14 | CASSPTPTDNEQFF
TRBJ2-1 | TRBV7-7 | TRBD2 | 21 | CASSCILNASGAHGTYNEQFF
TRBJ2-1 | TRBV27 | TRBD1 | 16 | CASSLSKTGVSNEQFF
TRBJ1-1 | TRBV5-5 | . | 12 | CASSIMNTEAFF
TRBJ1-1 | TRBV9 | . | 14 | CASSVQGVNTEAFF
TRBJ2-2 | TRBV3-1 | TRBD2 | 16 | CASSRKEAGGTGELFF
TRBJ1-1 | TRBV6-1 | . | 17 | CASEWATIRLVNTEAFF
TRBJ2-1 | TRBV29-1 | . | 13 | CSVEETARNEQFF
TRBJ1-4 | TRBV20-1 | . | 12 | CSARRTAEKLFF
TRBJ2-1 | TRBV6-4 | . | 15 | CASSLEASSYNEQFF
TRBJ1-5 | TRBV10-3 | . | 12 | CAISDGDQPQHF
TRBJ2-7 | TRBV4-3 | TRBD1 | 14 | CASSQGQGANEQYF
TRBJ2-1 | TRBV12-3/TRBV12-4 | . | 15 | CASSFPPGAGNEQFF
TRBJ1-1 | TRBV4-3 | . | 16 | CASSQDHVRMNTEAFF
TRBJ2-1 | TRBV12-3/TRBV12-4 | . | 14 | CASSSQGYNNEQFF
TRBJ1-5 | TRBV28 | TRBD1 | 14 | CASHSTGAGQPQHF
TRBJ1-4 | TRBV14 | . | 14 | CASSQGATNEKLFF
TRBJ2-1 | TRBV2 | TRBD2 | 13 | CASQAGAYNEQFF
TRBJ1-2 | TRBV5-6 | . | 19 | CASSLNAGYSRLMDYGYTF